These 9 T cell receptor beta chains came from one sample sequenced in a study of shared clonotypes between healthy human individuals. Profiling relied on immunoSEQ multiplex PCR, and the TCRdb table lists in-frame clones only, not all of them. The sample has approximately 1,000,000 clones; about four fifths are singletons. The sequenced material came from memory CD4+ T cells from PBMCs. Subset given: CD45RA-negative fraction. The receptors come from a man between 18 and 35 years old in good health. Some clones in this sample may be carry-over from other donors' samples.

For this clone: This sequence may be a read error, since a much larger clone differs from it by one base. The same CDR3 is also encoded by other DNA sequences in this sample. The chain is built from TRBV20-1 and TRBJ2-1; D is unclear. This CDR3 spans 10 amino acids. CDR1 and CDR2 from the germline V gene are DFQATT and SNEGSKA (reference sequence). The ends were cut back, 4 bases at V and 6 bases at J, with 4 bases in the middle. For the CDR3, the DNA is TGCAGTGCTACCGGCAATGAGCAGTTCTTC. Protein product: CSATGNEQFF.

The chain links TRBV5-4 to TRBJ2-7; possibly TRBD2 for D (5 bases). Trimming pared 0 bases from V and 6 bases from J, leaving 10 bases between. CDR1 SGHNT and CDR2 YYREEE come from the germline V gene (reference sequence). The length of the CDR3 is 13 residues. The CDR3 DNA reads TGTGCCAGCAGCTTGGATGCGGGTCGCGAGCAGTACTTC. Translation gives CASSLDAGREQYF.

This chain links TRBV28 with TRBJ1-1; D may be TRBD1 (6 bases). V was cut by 7 bases and J by 2 bases, with 23 bases left in between. Per the germline V gene, CDR1 is MDHEN and CDR2 is SYDVKM. The CDR3 is 17 amino acids. CDR3 DNA sequence: TGTGCCAGCAAAATCCACAGGGTCGGAGAATCTAACACTGAAGCTTTCTTT. As protein: CASKIHRVGESNTEAFF.

The chain uses TRBV30 and TRBJ2-7; D is perhaps TRBD1 (6 bases). The CDR3 contains 16 residues. Germline V gene sequence: CDR1 GTSNPN, CDR2 SVGIG (reference sequence). Between the trimmed V and J ends, which lost 2 bases and 0 bases, there was a span of 17 bases. The CDR3: CAWSPAPGTTSYEQYF. In DNA, the CDR3 is TGTGCCTGGAGTCCCGCCCCCGGGACAACCTCCTACGAGCAGTACTTC.

The rearrangement uses TRBV2 and TRBJ2-5; D unclear. Looked up from germline, CDR1 is SNHLY and CDR2 is FYNNEI. V dropped 7 bases and J dropped 5 bases, with 8 bases sitting between them. The CDR3 consists of 11 residues. CDR3 loop: CASTAVETQYF. Written as DNA, the CDR3 is TGTGCCAGCACAGCTGTCGAGACCCAGTACTTC.

V is TRBV30 and J is TRBJ1-4; TRBD1 might be the D (5 bases). CDR1 GTSNPN and CDR2 SVGIG come from the germline V gene (reference sequence). There are 15 residues in the CDR3. V lost 1 base and J lost 10, with 19 bases in between. The DNA of the CDR3 is TGTGCCTGGAGTGATGAGGCAGGGTCTTTGGGAAAACTGTTTTTT. Translation: CAWSDEAGSLGKLFF.

The V and J genes are TRBV11-1 and TRBJ1-3, with D perhaps matching TRBD1 (5 bases). V was trimmed by 1 base and J by 4 bases, leaving 20 bases between them. From germline, CDR1 is SGHAT and CDR2 FQDESV (reference sequence). CDR3 size: 18 residues. The CDR3 region is CASSLGRDLPFRGNTIYF. CDR3 nucleotide sequence: TGTGCCAGCAGCTTAGGGAGGGACTTGCCATTTAGAGGAAACACCATATATTTT. Full variable domain (missing parts from reference TRBV11-1 and TRBJ1-3): EAEVAQSPRYKITEKSQAVAFWCDPISGHATLYWYRQILGQGPELLVQFQDESVVDDSQLPKDRFSAERLKGVDSTLKIQPAELGDSAMYLCASSLGRDLPFRGNTIYFGEGSWLTVV.

This chain's CDR3 is CASSYSKGTSYEQYF. The CDR3 nucleotides are TGTGCCAGCAGTTACTCGAAGGGCACCTCCTACGAGCAGTACTTC. J is TRBJ2-7 and V is TRBV6-6, with D unresolved. V was clipped by 0 bases and J by 0 bases, with 9 bases between them. This CDR3 comprises 15 residues. Germline assignment: CDR1 MNHNY and CDR2 SVGAGI (reference sequence).

The chain couples TRBV5-1 to TRBJ2-7; no clear D gene. Germline V gene lookup returns CDR1 SGHRS and CDR2 YFSETQ. CDR3 size: 14 residues. Trimming stripped 0 bases from V and 0 bases from J, with 7 bases between. CDR3 in amino acids: CASSLGRRSYEQYF. The CDR3 nucleotides read TGCGCCAGCAGCTTGGGGCGCCGCTCCTACGAGCAGTACTTC.